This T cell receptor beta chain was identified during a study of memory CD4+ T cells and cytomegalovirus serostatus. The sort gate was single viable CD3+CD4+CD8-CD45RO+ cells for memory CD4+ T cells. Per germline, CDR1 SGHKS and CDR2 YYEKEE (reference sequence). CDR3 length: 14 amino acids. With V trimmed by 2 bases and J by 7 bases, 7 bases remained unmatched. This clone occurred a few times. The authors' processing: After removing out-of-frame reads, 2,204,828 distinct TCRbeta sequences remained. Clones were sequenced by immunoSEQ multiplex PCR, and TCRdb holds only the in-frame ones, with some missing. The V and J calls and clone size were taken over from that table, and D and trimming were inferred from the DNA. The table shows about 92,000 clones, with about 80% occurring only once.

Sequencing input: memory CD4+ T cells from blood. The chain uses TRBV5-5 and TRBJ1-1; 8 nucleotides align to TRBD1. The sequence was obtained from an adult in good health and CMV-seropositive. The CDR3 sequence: CASSFGRGQGEAFF. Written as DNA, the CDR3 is TGTGCCAGCAGCTTCGGCAGGGGGCAAGGTGAAGCTTTCTTT.